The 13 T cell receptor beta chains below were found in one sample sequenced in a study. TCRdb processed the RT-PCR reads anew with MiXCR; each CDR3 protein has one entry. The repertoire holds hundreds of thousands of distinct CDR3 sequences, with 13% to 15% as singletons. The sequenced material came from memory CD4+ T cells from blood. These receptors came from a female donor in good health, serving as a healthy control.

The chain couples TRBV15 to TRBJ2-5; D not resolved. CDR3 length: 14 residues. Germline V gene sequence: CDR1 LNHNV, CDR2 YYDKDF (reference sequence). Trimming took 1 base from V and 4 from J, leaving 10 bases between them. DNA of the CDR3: TGTGCCACCAGCAGAGTCATTTTAGGAGAGACCCAGTACTTC. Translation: CATSRVILGETQYF.

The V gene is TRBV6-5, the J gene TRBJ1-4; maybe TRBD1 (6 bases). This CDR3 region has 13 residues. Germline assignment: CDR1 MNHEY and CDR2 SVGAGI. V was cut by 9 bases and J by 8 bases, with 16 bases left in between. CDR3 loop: CASAGHPSEKLFF. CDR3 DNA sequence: TGTGCCAGTGCGGGACACCCTTCGGAAAAACTGTTTTTT.

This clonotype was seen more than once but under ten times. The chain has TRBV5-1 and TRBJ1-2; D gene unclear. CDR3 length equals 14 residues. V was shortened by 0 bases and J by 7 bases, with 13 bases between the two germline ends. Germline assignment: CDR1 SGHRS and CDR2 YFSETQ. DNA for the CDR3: TGCGCCAGCAGCTTGGATCAGCCCTCGCGTGGCTACACCTTC. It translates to CASSLDQPSRGYTF.

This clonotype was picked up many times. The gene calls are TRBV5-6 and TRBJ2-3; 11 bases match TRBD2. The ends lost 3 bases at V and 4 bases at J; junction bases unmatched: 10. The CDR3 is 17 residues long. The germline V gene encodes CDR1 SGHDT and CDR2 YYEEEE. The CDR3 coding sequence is TGTGCCAGCAGCTCCTTGACGGGACTAGCGGCCGCAGATACGCAGTATTTT. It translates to CASSSLTGLAAADTQYF.

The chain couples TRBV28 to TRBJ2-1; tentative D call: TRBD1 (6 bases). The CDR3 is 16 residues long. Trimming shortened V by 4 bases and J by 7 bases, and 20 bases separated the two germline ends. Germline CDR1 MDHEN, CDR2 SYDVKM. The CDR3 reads CASSSSMPGTQNEQFF. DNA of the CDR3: TGTGCCAGCAGTTCCTCCATGCCGGGGACACAGAATGAGCAGTTCTTC.

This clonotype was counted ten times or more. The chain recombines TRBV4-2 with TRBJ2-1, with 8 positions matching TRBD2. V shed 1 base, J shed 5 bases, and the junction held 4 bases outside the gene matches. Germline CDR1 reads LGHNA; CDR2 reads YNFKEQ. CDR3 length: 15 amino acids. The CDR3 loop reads CASSQAAGDHNEQFF. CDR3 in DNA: TGTGCCAGCAGCCAAGCAGCGGGGGACCACAATGAGCAGTTCTTC.

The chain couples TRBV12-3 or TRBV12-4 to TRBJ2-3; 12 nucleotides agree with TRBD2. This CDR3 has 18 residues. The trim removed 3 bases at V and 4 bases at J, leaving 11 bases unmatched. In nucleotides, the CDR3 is TGTGCCAGCAGTTTGCTTCTAGCGGGAGGGTTTGGGTCAGATACGCAGTATTTT. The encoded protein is CASSLLLAGGFGSDTQYF.

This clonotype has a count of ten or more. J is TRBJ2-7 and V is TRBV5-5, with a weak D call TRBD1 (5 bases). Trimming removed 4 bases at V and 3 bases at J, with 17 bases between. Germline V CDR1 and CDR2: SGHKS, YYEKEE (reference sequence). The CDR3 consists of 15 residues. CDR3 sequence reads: CASSEATGSSYEQYF. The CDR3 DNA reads TGTGCCAGCAGCGAAGCAACAGGTAGTAGCTACGAGCAGTACTTC.

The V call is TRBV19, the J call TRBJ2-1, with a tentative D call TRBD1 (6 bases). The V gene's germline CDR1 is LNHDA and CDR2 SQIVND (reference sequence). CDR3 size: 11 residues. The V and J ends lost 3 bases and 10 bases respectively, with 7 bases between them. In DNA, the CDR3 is TGTGCCAGTAGTATGAGGGGGGAGCAGTTCTTC. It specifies CASSMRGEQFF.

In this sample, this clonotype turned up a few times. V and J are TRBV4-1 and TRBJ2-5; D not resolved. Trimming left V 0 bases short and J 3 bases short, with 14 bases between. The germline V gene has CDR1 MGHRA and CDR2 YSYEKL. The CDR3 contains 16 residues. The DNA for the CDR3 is TGCGCCAGCAGCCAAGATGTCGGCTTTGCGGAAGAGACCCAGTACTTC. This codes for CASSQDVGFAEETQYF.

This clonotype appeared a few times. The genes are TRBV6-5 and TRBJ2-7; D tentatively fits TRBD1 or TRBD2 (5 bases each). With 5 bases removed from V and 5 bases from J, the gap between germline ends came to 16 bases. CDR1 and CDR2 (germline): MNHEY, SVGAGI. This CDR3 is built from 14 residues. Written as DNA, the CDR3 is TGTGCCAGCAGTAGGGGACGGGGCAACCACGAGCAGTACTTC. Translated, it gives CASSRGRGNHEQYF.

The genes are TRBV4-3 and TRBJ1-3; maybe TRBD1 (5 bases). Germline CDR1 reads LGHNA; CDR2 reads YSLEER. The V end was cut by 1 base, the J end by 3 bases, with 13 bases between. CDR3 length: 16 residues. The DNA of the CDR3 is TGCGCCAGCAGCCAAGTGGGGACTCCAATTGGAAACACCATATATTTT. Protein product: CASSQVGTPIGNTIYF.

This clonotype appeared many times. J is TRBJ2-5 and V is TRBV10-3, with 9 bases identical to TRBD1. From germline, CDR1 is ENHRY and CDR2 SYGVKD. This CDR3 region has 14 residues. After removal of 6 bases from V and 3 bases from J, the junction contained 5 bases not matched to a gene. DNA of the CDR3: TGTGCCATCAGGAACGACAGGGGGGAAGAGACCCAGTACTTC. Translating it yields CAIRNDRGEETQYF.